This TCR beta chain was recovered during a study of tumor-infiltrating lymphocytes in primary liver carcinoma. Study observations and caveats: Tumor region pairs shared more overlap than did tumor-adjacent and tumor-blood pairs.

Priming with a constant-region primer yielded TCR beta cDNA from roughly 490 ng total RNA. What produced the TCR beta libraries was three nested multiplex PCR rounds using slightly modified ARM-PCR. Amplification in the first two PCR rounds was performed using TRBV1-TRBV30 forward primers and a C-beta reverse primer for 9 to 11 cycles each. Via MiXCR, TCRdb re-called the multiplex PCR reads, giving one row per CDR3 protein. The profile shows about 120,000 distinct CDR3 sequences, around 70% of them singletons. RNA and DNA were co-extracted from roughly 20-30 mg of unsorted bulk tissue. Among the patients, all had chronic HBV infection and none had been treated. This clonotype came up many times. Its target is unknown. Germline values: CDR1 SGHVS, CDR2 FQNEAQ. This CDR3 spans 13 amino acids. The ends were cut back, 3 bases at V and 5 bases at J, with 8 bases in the middle.

The V gene is TRBV7-8, the J gene TRBJ2-1; no reliable D call. The receptor's source is a woman aged 60-75 years with primary liver carcinoma and hepatitis B virus infection. The material sequenced was tumor-adjacent normal liver tissue. The CDR3 loop reads CASSLGRNNEQFF. CDR3 sequence (DNA): TGTGCCAGCAGCTTGGGCCGTAACAATGAGCAGTTCTTC.